The sequence of this TCR beta chain was determined in a study of cytomegalovirus exposure and HLA in healthy donors. Measured with immunoSEQ multiplex PCR; TCRdb has only the in-frame clones, and not every one. This sample has under 150,000 clones; about 87% occur once, and the top ten carry roughly 9%. Germline CDR1 is MNHNS and CDR2 is SASEGT. Trimming shortened V by 6 bases and J by 2 bases, and 14 bases separated the two germline ends. The CDR3 is 14 residues long. Broader study findings: A few of the chains that were CMV-associated were confirmed in vitro to be specific for CMV antigens. Most TCR sequences proved rare, with some public TCRs found in many donors. The listing of 150 to 200 TCR beta chains classed them as cytomegalovirus-associated. The TCR clusters that emerged in the first cohort tended, a later analysis found, to co-occur in the roughly 130 validation repertoires.

Concerning this clone: Its antigen is not known.

This clonotype originated in a man between 18 and 29 years old in good health and CMV-seropositive. Sequencing was performed on PBMCs. The chain employs TRBV6-1 and TRBJ2-7; D unresolved. The CDR3 spells CASSRAVMAYEQYF. CDR3 coding DNA: TGTGCCAGCAGCCGCGCGGTAATGGCCTACGAGCAGTACTTC.